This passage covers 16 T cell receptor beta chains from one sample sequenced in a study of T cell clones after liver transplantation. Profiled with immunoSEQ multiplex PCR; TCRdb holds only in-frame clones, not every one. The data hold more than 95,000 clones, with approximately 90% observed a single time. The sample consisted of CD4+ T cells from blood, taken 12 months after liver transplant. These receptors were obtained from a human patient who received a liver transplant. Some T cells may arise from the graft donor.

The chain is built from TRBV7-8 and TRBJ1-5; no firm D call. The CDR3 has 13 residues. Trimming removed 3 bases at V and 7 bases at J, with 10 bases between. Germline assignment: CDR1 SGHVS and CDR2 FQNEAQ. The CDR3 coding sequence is TGTGCCAGCAGCTTCGATGGAGGGCAGCCCCAGCATTTT. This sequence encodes CASSFDGGQPQHF. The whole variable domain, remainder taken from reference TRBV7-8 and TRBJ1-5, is GAGVSQSPRYKVAKRGQDVALRCDPISGHVSLFWYQQALGQGPEFLTYFQNEAQLDKSGLPSDRFFAERPEGSVSTLKIQRTQQEDSAVYLCASSFDGGQPQHFGDGTRLSIL.

The CDR3 protein is CASSPSGSSYNEQFF. CDR3 DNA sequence: TGTGCCAGCAGCCCTAGCGGGAGCTCCTACAATGAGCAGTTCTTC. The V call is TRBV7-9, the J call TRBJ2-1; 10 nucleotides align to TRBD2. The germline gives CDR1 SEHNR, CDR2 FQNEAQ (reference sequence). V gave up 5 bases and J gave up 0 bases; unmatched junction bases: 1. The CDR3 is made up of 15 amino acids.

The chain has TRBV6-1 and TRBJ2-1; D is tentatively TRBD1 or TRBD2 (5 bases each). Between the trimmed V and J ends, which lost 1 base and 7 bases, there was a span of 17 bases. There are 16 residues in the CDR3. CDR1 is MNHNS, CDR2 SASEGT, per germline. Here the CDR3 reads CASSEGKGPVGNEQFF. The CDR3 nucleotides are TGTGCCAGCAGTGAAGGGAAGGGACCAGTAGGGAATGAGCAGTTCTTC.

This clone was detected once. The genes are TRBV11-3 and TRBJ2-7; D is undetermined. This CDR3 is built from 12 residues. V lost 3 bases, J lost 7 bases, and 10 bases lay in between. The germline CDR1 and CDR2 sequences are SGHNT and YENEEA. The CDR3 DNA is TGTGCCAGCAGCTTGTCGGGTAGGGAGCAGTACTTC. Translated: CASSLSGREQYF.

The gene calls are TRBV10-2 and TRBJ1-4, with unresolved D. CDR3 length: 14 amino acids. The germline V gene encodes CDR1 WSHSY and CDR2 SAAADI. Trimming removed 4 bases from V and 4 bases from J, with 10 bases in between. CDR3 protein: CASSGQPNNEKLFF. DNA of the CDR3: TGCGCCAGCAGTGGGCAGCCAAATAATGAAAAACTGTTTTTT.

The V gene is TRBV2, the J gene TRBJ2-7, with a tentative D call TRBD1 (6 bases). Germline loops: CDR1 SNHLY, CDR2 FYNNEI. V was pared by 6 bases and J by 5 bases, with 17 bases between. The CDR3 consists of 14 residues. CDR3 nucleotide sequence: TGTGCCAGCAGCGGGACACTCCTCGGCAACGAGCAGTACTTC. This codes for CASSGTLLGNEQYF.

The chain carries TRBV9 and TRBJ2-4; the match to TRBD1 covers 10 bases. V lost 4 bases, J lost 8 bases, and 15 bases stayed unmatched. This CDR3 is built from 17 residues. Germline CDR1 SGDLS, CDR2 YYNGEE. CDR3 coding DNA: TGTGCCAGCAGCACGCCTGGCCTTGGACAGGGGGGGGACATTCAGTACTTC. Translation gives CASSTPGLGQGGDIQYF.

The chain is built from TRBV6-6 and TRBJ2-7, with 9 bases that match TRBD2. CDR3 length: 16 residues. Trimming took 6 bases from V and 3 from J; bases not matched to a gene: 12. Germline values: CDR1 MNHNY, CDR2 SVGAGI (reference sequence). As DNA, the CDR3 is TGTGCCAGCAGCCCGGGCGGAATAGCGGGAGACTACGAGCAGTACTTC. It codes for CASSPGGIAGDYEQYF.

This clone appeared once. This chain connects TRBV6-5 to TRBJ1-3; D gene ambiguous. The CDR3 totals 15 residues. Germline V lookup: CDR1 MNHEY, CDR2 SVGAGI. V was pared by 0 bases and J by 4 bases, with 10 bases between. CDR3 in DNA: TGTGCCAGCAGTTACTCTCGGCAGAAAGGAAACACCATATATTTT. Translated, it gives CASSYSRQKGNTIYF.

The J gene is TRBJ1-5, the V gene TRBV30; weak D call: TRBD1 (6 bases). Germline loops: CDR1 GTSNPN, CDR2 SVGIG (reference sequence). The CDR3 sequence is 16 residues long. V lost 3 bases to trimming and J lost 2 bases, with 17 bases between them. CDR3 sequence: CAWSGGTIRGNQPQHF. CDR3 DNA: TGTGCCTGGAGCGGAGGGACAATTAGGGGCAATCAGCCCCAGCATTTT.

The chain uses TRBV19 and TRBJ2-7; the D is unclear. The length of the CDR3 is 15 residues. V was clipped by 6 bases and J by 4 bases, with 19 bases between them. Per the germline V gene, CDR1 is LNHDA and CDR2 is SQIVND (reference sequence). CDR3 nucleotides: TGTGCCAGTAGCATTGGTATGGGGTCCACATACGAGCAGTACTTC. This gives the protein CASSIGMGSTYEQYF.

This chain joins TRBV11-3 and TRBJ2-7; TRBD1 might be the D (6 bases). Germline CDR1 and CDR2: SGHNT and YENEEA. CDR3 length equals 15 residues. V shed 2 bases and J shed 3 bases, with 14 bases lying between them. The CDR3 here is CASSLSGVGVYEQYF. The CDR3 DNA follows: TGTGCCAGCAGCTTATCAGGGGTCGGCGTCTACGAGCAGTACTTC.

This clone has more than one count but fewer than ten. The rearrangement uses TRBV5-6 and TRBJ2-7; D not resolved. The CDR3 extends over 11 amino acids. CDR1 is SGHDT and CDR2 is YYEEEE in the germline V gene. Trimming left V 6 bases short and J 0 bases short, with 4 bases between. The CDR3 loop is CASIGSYEQYF. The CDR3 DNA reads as TGTGCCAGCATAGGCTCCTACGAGCAGTACTTC.

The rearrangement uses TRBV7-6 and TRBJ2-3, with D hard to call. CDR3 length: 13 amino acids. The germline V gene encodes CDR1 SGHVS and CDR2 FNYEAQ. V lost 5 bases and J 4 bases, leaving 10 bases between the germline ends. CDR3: CASSARTADTQYF. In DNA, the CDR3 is TGTGCCAGCAGCGCACGAACGGCAGATACGCAGTATTTT. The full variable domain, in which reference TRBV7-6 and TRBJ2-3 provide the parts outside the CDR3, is GAGVSQSPRYKVTKRGQDVALRCDPISGHVSLYWYRQALGQGPEFLTYFNYEAQQDKSGLPNDRFSAERPEGSISTLTIQRTEQRDSAMYRCASSARTADTQYFGPGTRLTVL.

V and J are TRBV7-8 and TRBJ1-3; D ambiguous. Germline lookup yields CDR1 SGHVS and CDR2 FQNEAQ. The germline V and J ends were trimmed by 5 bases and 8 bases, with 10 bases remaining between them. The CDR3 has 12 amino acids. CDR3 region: CASSQRWDTIYF. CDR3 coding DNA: TGTGCCAGCAGCCAGAGGTGGGACACCATATATTTT.

This chain's CDR3 is CAWIGQGGTEAFF. For the CDR3, the DNA is TGTGCCTGGATTGGACAGGGAGGCACTGAAGCTTTCTTT. This sequence joins TRBV30 and TRBJ1-1; TRBD1 matches 8 bases. The ends lost 4 bases at V and 4 bases at J; junction bases unmatched: 5. CDR1 and CDR2 (germline): GTSNPN, SVGIG (reference sequence). The CDR3 totals 13 residues. The whole variable domain, filled in from reference TRBV30 and TRBJ1-1, reads SQTIHQWPATLVQPVGSPLSLECTVEGTSNPNLYWYRQAAGRGLQLLFYSVGIGQISSEVPQNLSASRPQDRQFILSSKKLLLSDSGFYLCAWIGQGGTEAFFGQGTRLTVV.